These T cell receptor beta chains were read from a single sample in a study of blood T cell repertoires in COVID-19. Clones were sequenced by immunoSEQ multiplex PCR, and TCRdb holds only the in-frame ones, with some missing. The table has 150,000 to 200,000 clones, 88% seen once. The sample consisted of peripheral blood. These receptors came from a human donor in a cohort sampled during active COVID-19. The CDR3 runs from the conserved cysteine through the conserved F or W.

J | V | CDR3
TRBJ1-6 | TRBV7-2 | CASSLAGATDTLHF
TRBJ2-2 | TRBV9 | CASSVAGGNTGELFF
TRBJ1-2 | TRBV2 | CASRLADSNYGYTF
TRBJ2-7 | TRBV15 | CATSRDRGTGYEQYF
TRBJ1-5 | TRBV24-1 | CATSDFLGGRKPDSNQPQHF
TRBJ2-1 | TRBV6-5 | CASTSGTGGYNEQFF
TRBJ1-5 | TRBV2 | CASSEVGDQPQHF
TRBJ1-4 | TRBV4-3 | CASSQAIGGNEKLFF
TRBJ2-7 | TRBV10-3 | CAISESSGLPASYEQYF
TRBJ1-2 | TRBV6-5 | CASSPRLQGGGYTF
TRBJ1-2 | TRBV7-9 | CASSLAAGTQGYTF
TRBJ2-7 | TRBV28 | CASSLTSGQPYEQYF
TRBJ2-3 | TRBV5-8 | CASSLLALADTQYF
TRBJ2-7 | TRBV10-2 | CASSSGGALYEQYF
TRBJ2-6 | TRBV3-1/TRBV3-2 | CASSQGQGANVLTF
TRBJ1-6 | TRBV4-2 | CASSQDADRLYSPLHF
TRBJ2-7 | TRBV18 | CASSPYRTSGGTYEQYF
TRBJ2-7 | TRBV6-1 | CASSEVAGVSKEQYF